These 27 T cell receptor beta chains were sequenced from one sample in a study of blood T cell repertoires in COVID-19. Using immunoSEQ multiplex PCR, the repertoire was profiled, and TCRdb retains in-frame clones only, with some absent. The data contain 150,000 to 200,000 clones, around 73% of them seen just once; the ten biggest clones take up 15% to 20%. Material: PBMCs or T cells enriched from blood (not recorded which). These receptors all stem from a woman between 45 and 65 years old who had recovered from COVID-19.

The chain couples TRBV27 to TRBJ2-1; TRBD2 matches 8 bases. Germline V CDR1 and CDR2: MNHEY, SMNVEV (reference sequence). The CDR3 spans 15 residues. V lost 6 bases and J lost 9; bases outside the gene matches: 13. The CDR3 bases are TGTGCCAGCAGAGCAAACCTTGGACTAGCCGGTGAGCAGTTCTTC. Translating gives CASRANLGLAGEQFF.

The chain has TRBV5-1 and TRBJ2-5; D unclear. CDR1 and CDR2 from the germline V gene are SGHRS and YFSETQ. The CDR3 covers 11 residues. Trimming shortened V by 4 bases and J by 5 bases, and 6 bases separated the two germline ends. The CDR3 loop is CASSIRETQYF. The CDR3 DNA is TGCGCCAGCAGCATCAGGGAGACCCAGTACTTC.

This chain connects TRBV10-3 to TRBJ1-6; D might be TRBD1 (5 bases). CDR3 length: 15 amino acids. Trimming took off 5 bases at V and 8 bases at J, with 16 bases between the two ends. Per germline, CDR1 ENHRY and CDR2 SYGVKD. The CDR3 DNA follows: TGTGCCATCAGTCAGAATACAGGATCCGATTCACCCCTCCACTTT. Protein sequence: CAISQNTGSDSPLHF.

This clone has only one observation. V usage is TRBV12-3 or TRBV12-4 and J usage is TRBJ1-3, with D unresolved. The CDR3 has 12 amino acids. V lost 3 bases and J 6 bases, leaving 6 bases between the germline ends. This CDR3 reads CASSLRLNTIYF. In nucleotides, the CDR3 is TGTGCCAGCAGTTTGAGGTTAAACACCATATATTTT.

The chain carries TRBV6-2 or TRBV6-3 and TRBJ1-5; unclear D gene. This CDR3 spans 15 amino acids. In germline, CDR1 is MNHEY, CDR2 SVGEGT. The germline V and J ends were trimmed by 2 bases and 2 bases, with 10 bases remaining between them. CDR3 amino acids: CASSYRDYGNQPQHF. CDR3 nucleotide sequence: TGTGCCAGCAGTTACCGGGATTATGGCAATCAGCCCCAGCATTTT.

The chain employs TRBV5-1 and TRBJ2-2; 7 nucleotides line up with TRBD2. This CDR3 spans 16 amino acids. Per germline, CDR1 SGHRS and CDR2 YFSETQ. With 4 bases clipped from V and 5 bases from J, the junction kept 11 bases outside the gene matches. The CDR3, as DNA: TGCGCCAGCAGCCCCAGGGTTGCGGGAGCGACCGGGGAGCTGTTTTTT. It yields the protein CASSPRVAGATGELFF.

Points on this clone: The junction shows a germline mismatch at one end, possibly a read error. The CDR3 region has the DNA TGTGCCAGCAGCCAAGGGCTAGCGGGAGGAAACAAAAACTTC. Translating gives CASSQGLAGGNKNF. The chain uses TRBV3-1 (or the pseudogene TRBV3-2) and TRBJ2-7, with 11 bases aligning to TRBD2. Germline V lookup: CDR1 LGHDT, CDR2 YNNKEL (reference sequence). There are 14 residues in the CDR3.

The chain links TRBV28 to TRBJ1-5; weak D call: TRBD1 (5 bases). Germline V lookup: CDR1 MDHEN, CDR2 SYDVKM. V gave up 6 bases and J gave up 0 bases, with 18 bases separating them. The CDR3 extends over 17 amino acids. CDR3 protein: CASSLWGGRNSNQPQHF. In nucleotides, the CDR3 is TGTGCCAGCAGCCTATGGGGGGGAAGGAATAGCAATCAGCCCCAGCATTTT.

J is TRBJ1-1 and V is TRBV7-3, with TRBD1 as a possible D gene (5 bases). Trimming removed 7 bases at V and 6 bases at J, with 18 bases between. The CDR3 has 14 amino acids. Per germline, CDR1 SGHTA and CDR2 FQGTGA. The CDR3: CASNNGGNKAEAFF. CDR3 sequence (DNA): TGTGCCAGCAACAACGGGGGTAATAAGGCTGAAGCTTTCTTT.

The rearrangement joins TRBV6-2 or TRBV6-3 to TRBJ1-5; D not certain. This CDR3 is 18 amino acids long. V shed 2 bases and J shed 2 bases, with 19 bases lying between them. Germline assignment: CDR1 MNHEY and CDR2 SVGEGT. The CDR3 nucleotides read TGTGCCAGCAGTTACGAGAAGATTTCAGCGAAGGGCAATCAGCCCCAGCATTTT. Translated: CASSYEKISAKGNQPQHF.

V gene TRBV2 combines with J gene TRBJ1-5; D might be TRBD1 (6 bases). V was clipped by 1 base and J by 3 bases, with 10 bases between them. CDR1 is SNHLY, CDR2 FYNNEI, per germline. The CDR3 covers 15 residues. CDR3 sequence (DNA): TGTGCCAGCAGTGAAGGGACAGTTTTCAATCAGCCCCAGCATTTT. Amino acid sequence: CASSEGTVFNQPQHF. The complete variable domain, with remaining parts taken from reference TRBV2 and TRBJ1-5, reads EPEVTQTPSHQVTQMGQEVILRCVPISNHLYFYWYRQILGQKVEFLVSFYNNEISEKSEIFDDQFSVERPDGSNFTLKIRSTKLEDSAMYFCASSEGTVFNQPQHFGDGTRLSIL.

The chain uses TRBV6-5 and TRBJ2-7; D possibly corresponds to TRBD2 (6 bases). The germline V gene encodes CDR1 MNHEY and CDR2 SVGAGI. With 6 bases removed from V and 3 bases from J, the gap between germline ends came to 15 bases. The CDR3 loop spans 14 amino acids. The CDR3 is CASRIDGGRYEQYF. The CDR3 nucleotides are TGTGCCAGCAGAATCGACGGGGGTCGCTACGAGCAGTACTTC.

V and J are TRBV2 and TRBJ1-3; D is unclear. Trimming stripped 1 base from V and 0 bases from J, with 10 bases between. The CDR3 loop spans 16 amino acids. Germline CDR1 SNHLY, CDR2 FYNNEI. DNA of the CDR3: TGTGCCAGCAGTGAAGGCCGCGGGAACTCTGGAAACACCATATATTTT. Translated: CASSEGRGNSGNTIYF. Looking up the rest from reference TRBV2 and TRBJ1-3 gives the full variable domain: EPEVTQTPSHQVTQMGQEVILRCVPISNHLYFYWYRQILGQKVEFLVSFYNNEISEKSEIFDDQFSVERPDGSNFTLKIRSTKLEDSAMYFCASSEGRGNSGNTIYFGEGSWLTVV.

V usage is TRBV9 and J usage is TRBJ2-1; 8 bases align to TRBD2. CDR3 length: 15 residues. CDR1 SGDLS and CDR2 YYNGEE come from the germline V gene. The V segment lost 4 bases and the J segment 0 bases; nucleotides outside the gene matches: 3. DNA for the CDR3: TGTGCCAGCAGCCCCAGCGGGAGCTCCTACAATGAGCAGTTCTTC. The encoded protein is CASSPSGSSYNEQFF.

This chain's CDR3 is CASSLNLRGEQFF. The CDR3 DNA sequence: TGTGCCAGCAGCTTAAATTTAAGGGGTGAGCAGTTCTTC. The chain uses TRBV7-3 and TRBJ2-1, with D possibly being TRBD1 (5 bases). The V end was cut by 1 base, the J end by 9 bases, with 10 bases between. The CDR3 is made up of 13 amino acids. Germline V gives CDR1 SGHTA, CDR2 FQGTGA.

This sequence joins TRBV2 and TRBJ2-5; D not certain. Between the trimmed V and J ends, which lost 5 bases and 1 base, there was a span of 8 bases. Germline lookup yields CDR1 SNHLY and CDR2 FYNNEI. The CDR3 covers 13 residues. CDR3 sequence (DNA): TGTGCCAGCAGTCTGCTCAGCCAAGAGACCCAGTACTTC. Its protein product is CASSLLSQETQYF. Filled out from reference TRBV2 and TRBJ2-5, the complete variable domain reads EPEVTQTPSHQVTQMGQEVILRCVPISNHLYFYWYRQILGQKVEFLVSFYNNEISEKSEIFDDQFSVERPDGSNFTLKIRSTKLEDSAMYFCASSLLSQETQYFGPGTRLLVL.

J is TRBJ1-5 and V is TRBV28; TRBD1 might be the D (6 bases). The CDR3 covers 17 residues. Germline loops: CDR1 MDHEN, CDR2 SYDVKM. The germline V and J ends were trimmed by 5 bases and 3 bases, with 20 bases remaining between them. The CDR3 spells CASSLASLTGYNQPQHF. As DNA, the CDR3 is TGTGCCAGCAGTCTCGCCTCTCTGACAGGTTACAATCAGCCCCAGCATTTT.

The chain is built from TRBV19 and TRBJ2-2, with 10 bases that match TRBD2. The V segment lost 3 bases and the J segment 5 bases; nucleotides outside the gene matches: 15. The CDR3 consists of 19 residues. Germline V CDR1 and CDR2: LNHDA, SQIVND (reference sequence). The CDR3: CASSIRHGGGLASTGELFF. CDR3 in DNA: TGTGCCAGTAGTATTAGACACGGAGGGGGACTAGCGTCAACCGGGGAGCTGTTTTTT.

This chain's CDR3 is CASSERTGRAFF. The CDR3 DNA reads TGTGCCAGCAGCGAACGGACAGGGCGCGCTTTCTTT. The chain joins TRBV7-8 to TRBJ1-1; 8 bases match TRBD1. Trimming took 5 bases from V and 11 from J; bases not matched to a gene: 7. Germline V gives CDR1 SGHVS, CDR2 FQNEAQ. This CDR3 comprises 12 residues.

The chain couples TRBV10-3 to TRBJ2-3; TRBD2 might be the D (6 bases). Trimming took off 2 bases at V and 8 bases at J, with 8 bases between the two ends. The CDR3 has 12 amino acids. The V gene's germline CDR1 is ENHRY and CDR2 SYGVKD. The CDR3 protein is CAISEVSGTQYF. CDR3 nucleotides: TGTGCCATCAGTGAGGTTAGCGGTACGCAGTATTTT.

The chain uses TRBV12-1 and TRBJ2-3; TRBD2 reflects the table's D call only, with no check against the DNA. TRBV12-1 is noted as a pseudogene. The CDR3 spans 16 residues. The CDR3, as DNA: TGTGCCAGCAGCTGGACTAGCGGCCGTAGCACAGATACGCAGTATTTT. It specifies CASSWTSGRSTDTQYF.

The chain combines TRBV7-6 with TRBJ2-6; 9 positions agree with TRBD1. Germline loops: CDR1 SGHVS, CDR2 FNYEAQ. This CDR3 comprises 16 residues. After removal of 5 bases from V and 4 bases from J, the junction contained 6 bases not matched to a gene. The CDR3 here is CASSSNRGLGANVLTF. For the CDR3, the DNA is TGTGCCAGCAGCAGTAACAGGGGGCTCGGGGCCAACGTCCTGACTTTC.

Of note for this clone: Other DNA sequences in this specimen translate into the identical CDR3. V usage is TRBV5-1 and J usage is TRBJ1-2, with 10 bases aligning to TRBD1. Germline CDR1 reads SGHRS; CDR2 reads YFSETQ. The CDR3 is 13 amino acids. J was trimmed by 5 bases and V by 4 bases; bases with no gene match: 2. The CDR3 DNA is TGCGCCAGCAGCCCGGGACAGGGGTATGGCTACACCTTC. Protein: CASSPGQGYGYTF.

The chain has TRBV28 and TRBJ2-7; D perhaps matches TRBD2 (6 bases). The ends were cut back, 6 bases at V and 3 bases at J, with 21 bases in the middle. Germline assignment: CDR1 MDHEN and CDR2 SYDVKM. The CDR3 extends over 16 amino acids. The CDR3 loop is CASRTLGRSPIYEQYF. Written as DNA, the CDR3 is TGTGCCAGCAGAACCCTGGGGAGGTCGCCAATCTACGAGCAGTACTTC. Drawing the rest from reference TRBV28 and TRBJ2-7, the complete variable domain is DVKVTQSSRYLVKRTGEKVFLECVQDMDHENMFWYRQDPGLGLRLIYFSYDVKMKEKGDIPEGYSVSREKKERFSLILESASTNQTSMYLCASRTLGRSPIYEQYFGPGTRLTVT.

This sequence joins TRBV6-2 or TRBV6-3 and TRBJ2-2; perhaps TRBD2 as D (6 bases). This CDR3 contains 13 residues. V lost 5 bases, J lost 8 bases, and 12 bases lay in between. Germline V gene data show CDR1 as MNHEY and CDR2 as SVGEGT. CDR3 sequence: CASSVWEAGELFF. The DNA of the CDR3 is TGTGCCAGCAGTGTGTGGGAGGCGGGGGAGCTGTTTTTT.

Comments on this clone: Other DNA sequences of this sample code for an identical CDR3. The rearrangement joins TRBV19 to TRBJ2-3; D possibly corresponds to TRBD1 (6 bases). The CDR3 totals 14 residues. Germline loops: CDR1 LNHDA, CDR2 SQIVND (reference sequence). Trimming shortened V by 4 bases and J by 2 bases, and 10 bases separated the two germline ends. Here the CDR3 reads CASSTGQYTDTQYF. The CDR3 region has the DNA TGTGCCAGTAGTACCGGACAGTACACAGATACGCAGTATTTT.

CDR3 nucleotides: TGTGCCAGCAGTGAAGTCGGGTCCGACACCGGGGAGCTGTTTTTT. It encodes CASSEVGSDTGELFF. The genes are TRBV2 and TRBJ2-2; no definite D call. The CDR3 contains 15 residues. Germline CDR1 reads SNHLY; CDR2 reads FYNNEI. V dropped 1 base and J dropped 3 bases, with 9 bases sitting between them.